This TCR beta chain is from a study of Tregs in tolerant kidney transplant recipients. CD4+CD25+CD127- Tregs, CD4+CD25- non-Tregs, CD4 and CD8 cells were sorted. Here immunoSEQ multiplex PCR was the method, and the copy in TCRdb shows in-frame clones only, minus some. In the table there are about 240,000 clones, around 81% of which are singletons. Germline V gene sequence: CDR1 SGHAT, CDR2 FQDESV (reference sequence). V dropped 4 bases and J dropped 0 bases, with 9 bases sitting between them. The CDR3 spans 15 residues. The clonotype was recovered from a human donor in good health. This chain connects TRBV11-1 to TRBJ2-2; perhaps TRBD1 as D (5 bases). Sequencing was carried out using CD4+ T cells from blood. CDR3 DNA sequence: TGTGCCAGCAGCTACGACAGAGCGAACACCGGGGAGCTGTTTTTT. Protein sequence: CASSYDRANTGELFF. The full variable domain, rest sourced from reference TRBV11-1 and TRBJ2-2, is EAEVAQSPRYKITEKSQAVAFWCDPISGHATLYWYRQILGQGPELLVQFQDESVVDDSQLPKDRFSAERLKGVDSTLKIQPAELGDSAMYLCASSYDRANTGELFFGEGSRLTVL.